This T cell receptor beta chain is drawn from a study of OX40 agonist ivuxolimab in advanced cancers. The germline CDR1 and CDR2 sequences are SEHNR and FQNEAQ (reference sequence). Trimming took 7 bases from V and 4 from J; bases not matched to a gene: 6. CDR3 length: 16 amino acids. Clones were sequenced by immunoSEQ multiplex PCR, and TCRdb holds only the in-frame ones, with some missing. The sample lists approximately 100,000 clones, around nine tenths occurring once. The sequencing here drew on CD4+ or CD8+ T cells sorted from blood, taken in a trial of the OX40 agonist ivuxolimab. The TCR was taken from an adult with an advanced solid tumor such as melanoma, head and neck, liver or kidney cancer. The genes are TRBV7-9 and TRBJ2-1; 14 bases map to TRBD2. The CDR3 nucleotides read TGTGCCAGCACGACTAGCGGGAGGGCCGGGTACAATGAGCAGTTCTTC. Protein: CASTTSGRAGYNEQFF.